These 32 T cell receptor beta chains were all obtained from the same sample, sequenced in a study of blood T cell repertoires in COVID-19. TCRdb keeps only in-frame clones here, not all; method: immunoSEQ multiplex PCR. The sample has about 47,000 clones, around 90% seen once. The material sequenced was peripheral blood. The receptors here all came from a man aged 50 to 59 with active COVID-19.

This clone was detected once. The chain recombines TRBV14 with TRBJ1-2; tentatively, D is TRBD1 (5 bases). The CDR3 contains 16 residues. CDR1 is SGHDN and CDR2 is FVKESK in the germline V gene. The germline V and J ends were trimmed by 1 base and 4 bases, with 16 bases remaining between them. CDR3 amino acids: CASSQGRDPLAYGYTF. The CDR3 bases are TGTGCCAGCAGCCAAGGGAGGGACCCCCTTGCCTATGGCTACACCTTC.

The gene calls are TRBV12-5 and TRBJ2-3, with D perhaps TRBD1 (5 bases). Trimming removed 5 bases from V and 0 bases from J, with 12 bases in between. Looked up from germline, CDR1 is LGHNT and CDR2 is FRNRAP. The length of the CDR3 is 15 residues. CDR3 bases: TGTGCTAGTGGTCCGCGGACAACTAGCACAGATACGCAGTATTTT. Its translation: CASGPRTTSTDTQYF. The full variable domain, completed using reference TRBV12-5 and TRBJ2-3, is DARVTQTPRHKVTEMGQEVTMRCQPILGHNTVFWYRQTMMQGLELLAYFRNRAPLDDSGMPKDRFSAEMPDATLATLKIQPSEPRDSAVYFCASGPRTTSTDTQYFGPGTRLTVL.

The CDR3: CASSHMNEQFF. As DNA, the CDR3 is TGCGCCAGCAGCCACATGAATGAGCAGTTCTTC. The J gene is TRBJ2-1, the V gene TRBV10-2; no reliable D call. The germline V and J ends were trimmed by 6 bases and 7 bases, with 7 bases remaining between them. The CDR3 covers 11 residues. The germline V gene has CDR1 WSHSY and CDR2 SAAADI.

The CDR3 coding sequence is TGCGCCAGCAGCCAAGGAAGCGGGGGGCGGGAGACCCAGTACTTC. This translates into CASSQGSGGRETQYF. The V and J genes are TRBV4-3 and TRBJ2-5, with TRBD2 matching 9 bases. Germline V gene data show CDR1 as LGHNA and CDR2 as YSLEER. The CDR3 loop spans 15 amino acids. V lost 1 base and J lost 5; bases outside the gene matches: 5.

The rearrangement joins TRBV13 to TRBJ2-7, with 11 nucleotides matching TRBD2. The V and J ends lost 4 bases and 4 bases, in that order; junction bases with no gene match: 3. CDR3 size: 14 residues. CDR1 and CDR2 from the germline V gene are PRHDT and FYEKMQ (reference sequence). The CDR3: CASSSSGGHYEQYF. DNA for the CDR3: TGTGCCAGCAGCTCTAGCGGGGGGCATTACGAGCAGTACTTC.

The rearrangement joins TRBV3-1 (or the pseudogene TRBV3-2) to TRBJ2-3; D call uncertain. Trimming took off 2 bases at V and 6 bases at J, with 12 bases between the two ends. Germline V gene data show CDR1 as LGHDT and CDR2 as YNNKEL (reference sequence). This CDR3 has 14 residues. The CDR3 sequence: CASSQQMVGDTQYF. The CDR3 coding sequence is TGTGCCAGCAGCCAACAGATGGTTGGCGATACGCAGTATTTT.

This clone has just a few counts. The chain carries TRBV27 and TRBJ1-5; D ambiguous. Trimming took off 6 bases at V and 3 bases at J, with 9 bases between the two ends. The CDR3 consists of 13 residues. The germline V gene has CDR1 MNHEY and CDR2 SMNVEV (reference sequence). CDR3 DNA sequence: TGTGCCAGCAGATCGGTCAACAATCAGCCCCAGCATTTT. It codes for CASRSVNNQPQHF.

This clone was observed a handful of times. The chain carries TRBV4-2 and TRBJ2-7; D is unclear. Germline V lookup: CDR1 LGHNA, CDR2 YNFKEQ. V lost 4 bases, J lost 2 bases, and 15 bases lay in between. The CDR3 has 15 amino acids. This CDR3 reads CASSPLLGLTYEQYF. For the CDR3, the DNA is TGTGCCAGCAGCCCGTTGCTAGGCCTGACCTACGAGCAGTACTTC.

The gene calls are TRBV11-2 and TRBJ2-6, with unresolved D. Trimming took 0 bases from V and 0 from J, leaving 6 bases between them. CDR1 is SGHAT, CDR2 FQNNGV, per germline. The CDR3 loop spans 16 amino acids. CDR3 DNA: TGTGCCAGCAGCTTAGATCTCCCCTCTGGGGCCAACGTCCTGACTTTC. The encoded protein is CASSLDLPSGANVLTF.

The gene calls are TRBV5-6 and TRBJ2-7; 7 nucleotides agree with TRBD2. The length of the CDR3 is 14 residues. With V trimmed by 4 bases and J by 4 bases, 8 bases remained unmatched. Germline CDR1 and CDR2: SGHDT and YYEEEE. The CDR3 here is CASSPAGGSYEQYF. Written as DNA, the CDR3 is TGTGCCAGCAGCCCCGCCGGGGGGTCGTACGAGCAGTACTTC.

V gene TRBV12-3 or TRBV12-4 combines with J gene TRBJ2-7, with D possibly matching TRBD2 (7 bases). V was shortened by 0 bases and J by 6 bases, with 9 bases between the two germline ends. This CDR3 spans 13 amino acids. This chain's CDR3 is CASSLAGGGEQYV. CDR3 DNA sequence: TGTGCCAGCAGTTTAGCGGGAGGGGGCGAGCAGTACGTC.

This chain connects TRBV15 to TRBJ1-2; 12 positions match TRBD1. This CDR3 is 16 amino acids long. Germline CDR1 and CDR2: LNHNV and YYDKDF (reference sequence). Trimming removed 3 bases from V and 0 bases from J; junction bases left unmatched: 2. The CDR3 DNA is TGTGCCACCAGCAGGGGGACAGGGGGCACTAACTATGGCTACACCTTC. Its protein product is CATSRGTGGTNYGYTF.

CDR3 sequence: CASSLAGGLSTDTQYF. The CDR3 DNA reads TGCGCCAGCAGCTTAGCGGGAGGGCTCTCCACAGATACGCAGTATTTT. The chain has TRBV5-1 and TRBJ2-3; 10 bases match TRBD2. The germline gives CDR1 SGHRS, CDR2 YFSETQ. J gave up 2 bases and V 2 bases, and 5 bases lay outside the gene matches. The CDR3 totals 16 residues.

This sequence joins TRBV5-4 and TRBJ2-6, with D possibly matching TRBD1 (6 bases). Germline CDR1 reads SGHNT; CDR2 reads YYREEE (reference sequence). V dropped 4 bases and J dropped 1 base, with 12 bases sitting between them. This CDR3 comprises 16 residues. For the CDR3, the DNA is TGTGCCAGCAGCGAACAGGGTTTATCTGGGGCCAACGTCCTGACTTTC. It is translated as CASSEQGLSGANVLTF.

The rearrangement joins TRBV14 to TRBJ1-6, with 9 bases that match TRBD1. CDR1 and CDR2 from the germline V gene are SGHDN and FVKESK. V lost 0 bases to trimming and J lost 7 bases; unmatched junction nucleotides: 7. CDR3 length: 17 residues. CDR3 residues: CASSQDDGTGLNSPLHF. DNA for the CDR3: TGTGCCAGCAGCCAAGACGACGGGACAGGGCTGAATTCACCCCTCCACTTT.

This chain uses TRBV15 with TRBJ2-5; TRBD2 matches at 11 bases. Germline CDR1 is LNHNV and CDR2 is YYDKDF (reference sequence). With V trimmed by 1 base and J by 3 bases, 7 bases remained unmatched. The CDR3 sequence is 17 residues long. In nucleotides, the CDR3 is TGTGCCACCAGCAGAGGAAGAGGACTAGCGGGTAAAGAGACCCAGTACTTC. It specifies CATSRGRGLAGKETQYF.

The CDR3 nucleotides are TGTGCCAGCAAGACAGGGGCCAAATACTATGGCTACACCTTC. Amino acid sequence: CASKTGAKYYGYTF. The chain has TRBV27 and TRBJ1-2, with TRBD1 matching over 8 bases. There are 14 residues in the CDR3. V gave up 7 bases and J gave up 3 bases; unmatched junction bases: 7. Germline V gene data show CDR1 as MNHEY and CDR2 as SMNVEV (reference sequence).

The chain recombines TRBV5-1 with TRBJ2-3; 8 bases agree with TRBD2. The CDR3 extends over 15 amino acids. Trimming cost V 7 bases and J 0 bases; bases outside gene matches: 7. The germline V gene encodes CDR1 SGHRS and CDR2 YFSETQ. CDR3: CASRGGTTSTDTQYF. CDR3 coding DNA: TGCGCCAGCCGCGGGGGGACCACTAGCACAGATACGCAGTATTTT.

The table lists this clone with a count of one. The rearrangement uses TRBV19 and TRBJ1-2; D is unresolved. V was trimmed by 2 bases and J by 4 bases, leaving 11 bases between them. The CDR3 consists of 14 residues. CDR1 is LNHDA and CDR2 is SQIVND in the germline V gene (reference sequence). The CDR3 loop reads CASSIRAEAYGYTF. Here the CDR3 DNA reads TGTGCCAGTAGTATAAGGGCGGAGGCCTATGGCTACACCTTC.

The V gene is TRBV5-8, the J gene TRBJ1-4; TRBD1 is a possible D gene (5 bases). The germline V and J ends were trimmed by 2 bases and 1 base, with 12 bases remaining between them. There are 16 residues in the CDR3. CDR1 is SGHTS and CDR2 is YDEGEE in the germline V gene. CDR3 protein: CASSFQGALTNEKLFF. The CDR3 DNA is TGTGCCAGCAGCTTTCAAGGGGCGTTAACTAATGAAAAACTGTTTTTT.

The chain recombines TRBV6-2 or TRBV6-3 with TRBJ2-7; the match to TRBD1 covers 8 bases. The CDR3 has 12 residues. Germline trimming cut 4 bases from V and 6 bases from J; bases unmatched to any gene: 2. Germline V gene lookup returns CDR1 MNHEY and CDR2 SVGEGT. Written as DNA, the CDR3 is TGTGCCAGCAGTTTGACAGGGGTCGAGCAGTACGTC. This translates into CASSLTGVEQYV.

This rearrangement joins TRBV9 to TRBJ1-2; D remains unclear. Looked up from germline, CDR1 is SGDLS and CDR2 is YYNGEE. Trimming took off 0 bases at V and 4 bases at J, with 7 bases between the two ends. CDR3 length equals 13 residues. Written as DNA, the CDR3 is TGTGCCAGCAGCGTAGTCGAGGGCTATGGCTACACCTTC. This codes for CASSVVEGYGYTF.

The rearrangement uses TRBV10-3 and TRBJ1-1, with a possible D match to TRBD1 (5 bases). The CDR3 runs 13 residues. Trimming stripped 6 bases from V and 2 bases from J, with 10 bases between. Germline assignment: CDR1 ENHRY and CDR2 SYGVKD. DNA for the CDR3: TGTGCCATCAGAGAGACAGCAAACACTGAAGCTTTCTTT. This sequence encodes CAIRETANTEAFF.

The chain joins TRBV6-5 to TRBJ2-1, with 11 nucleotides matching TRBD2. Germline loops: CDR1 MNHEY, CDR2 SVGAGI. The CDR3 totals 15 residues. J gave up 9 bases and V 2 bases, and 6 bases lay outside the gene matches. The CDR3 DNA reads TGTGCCAGCAGTTACCAGACTAGCGGGACTTTTGAGCAGTTCTTC. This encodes CASSYQTSGTFEQFF.

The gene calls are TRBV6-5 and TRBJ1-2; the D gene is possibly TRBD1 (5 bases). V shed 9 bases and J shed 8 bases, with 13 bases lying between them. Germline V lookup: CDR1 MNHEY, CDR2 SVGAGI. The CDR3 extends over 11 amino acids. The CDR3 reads CASMGGVGYTF. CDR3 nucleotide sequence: TGTGCCAGTATGGGGGGTGTCGGCTACACCTTC.

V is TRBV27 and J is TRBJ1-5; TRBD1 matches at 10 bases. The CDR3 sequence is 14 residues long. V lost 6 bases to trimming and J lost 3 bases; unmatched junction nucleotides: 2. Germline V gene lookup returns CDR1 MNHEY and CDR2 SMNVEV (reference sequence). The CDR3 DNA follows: TGTGCCAGCAGGGGACAGGGGTTCAATCAGCCCCAGCATTTT. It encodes CASRGQGFNQPQHF.

In DNA form, the CDR3 reads TGTGCCAGCAGTGATATCCAGGGTTATAATTCACCCCTCCACTTT. Amino acid sequence: CASSDIQGYNSPLHF. This chain connects TRBV6-1 to TRBJ1-6; TRBD1 might be the D (5 bases). Germline CDR1 is MNHNS and CDR2 is SASEGT. Trimming took off 3 bases at V and 4 bases at J, with 10 bases between the two ends. The CDR3 covers 15 residues.

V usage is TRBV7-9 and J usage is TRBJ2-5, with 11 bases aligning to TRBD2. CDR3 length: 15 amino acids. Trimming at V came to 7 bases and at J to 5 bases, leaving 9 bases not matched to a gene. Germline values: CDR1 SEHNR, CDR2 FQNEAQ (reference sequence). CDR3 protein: CASTKLAGGPETQYF. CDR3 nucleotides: TGTGCCAGCACTAAATTAGCGGGAGGGCCTGAGACCCAGTACTTC.

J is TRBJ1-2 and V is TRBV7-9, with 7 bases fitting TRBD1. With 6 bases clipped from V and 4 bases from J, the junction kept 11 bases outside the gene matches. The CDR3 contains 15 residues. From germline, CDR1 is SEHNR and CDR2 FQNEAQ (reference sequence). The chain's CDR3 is CASSSPGTASYGYTF. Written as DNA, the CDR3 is TGTGCCAGCAGTTCTCCCGGGACAGCGAGCTATGGCTACACCTTC.

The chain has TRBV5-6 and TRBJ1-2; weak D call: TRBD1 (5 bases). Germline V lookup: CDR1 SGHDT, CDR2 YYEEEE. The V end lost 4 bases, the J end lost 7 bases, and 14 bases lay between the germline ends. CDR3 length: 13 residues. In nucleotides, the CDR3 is TGTGCCAGCAGCCCTCAAGGGGTTGGTGGCTACACCTTC. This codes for CASSPQGVGGYTF.

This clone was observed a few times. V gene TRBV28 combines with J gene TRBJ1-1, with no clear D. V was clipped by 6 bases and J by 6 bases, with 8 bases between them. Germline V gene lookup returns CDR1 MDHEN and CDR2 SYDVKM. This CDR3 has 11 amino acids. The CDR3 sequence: CASRGRPEAFF. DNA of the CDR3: TGTGCCAGCAGAGGGAGGCCTGAAGCTTTCTTT. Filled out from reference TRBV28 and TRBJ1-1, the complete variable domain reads DVKVTQSSRYLVKRTGEKVFLECVQDMDHENMFWYRQDPGLGLRLIYFSYDVKMKEKGDIPEGYSVSREKKERFSLILESASTNQTSMYLCASRGRPEAFFGQGTRLTVV.

The CDR3 DNA reads TGTGCCAGCAGCGCCCTAAGTGCGAACACCGGGGAGCTGTTTTTT. This encodes CASSALSANTGELFF. This rearrangement joins TRBV9 to TRBJ2-2, with unresolved D. Trimming cost V 3 bases and J 0 bases, with 9 bases left between them. The CDR3 consists of 15 residues. CDR1 and CDR2 from the germline V gene are SGDLS and YYNGEE.